This T cell receptor (beta chain) was profiled in a study of T cell repertoires in ileal Crohn's disease. About the study: Every patient was operated on for stricturing (about 60%) or penetrating (approximately 39%) complications. About half of patients got postoperative therapy: about a dozen thiopurines, under 20 anti-TNF. Whole-study results and caveats: Clonality above 26.8% at surgery always came with endoscopic recurrence.

Eligibility required adulthood, ileal or ileocolonic Crohn's disease and indicated ileocolonic resection. The table came from immunoSEQ multiplex PCR; TCRdb's copy has only in-frame clones and leaves some out. This sample has approximately 9,000 clones; around three quarters occur once, and the top ten carry over 4%. Of note for this clone: Its antigen is undetermined.

CDR1 and CDR2 (germline): LNHDA, SQIVND (reference sequence). The CDR3 runs to 12 residues. Trimming stripped 2 bases from V and 8 bases from J, with 9 bases between. The receptor's source is an adult with Crohn's disease. Sequencing was done on a sample of ileal tissue. The chain employs TRBV19 and TRBJ1-2; a weak D match, TRBD1 (5 bases). CDR3 DNA: TGTGCCAGTAGTATAAGGCAGGGAGGCTACACCTTC. Translated: CASSIRQGGYTF.